This TCR beta chain came from a study of vaccination and CD4 T cells after COVID-19. Described treatment: approximately 11-day PBMC culture with coronavirus spike peptide pools or control peptides (ViraFEST assay). The assay that was used to sequence DNA from cultured CD4+ T cells was the Oncomine TCR Beta short-read assay. Scientists extracted genomic DNA from CD4+ T cells grown in culture. Each CDR3 protein is one row after TCRdb ran MiXCR on the PCR reads. The sample has 15,000 to 20,000 distinct CDR3 sequences, more than 55% seen once. In the case of this clonotype: Its antigen remains unknown.

This TCR was sampled from a human donor who had recovered from COVID-19. The sample was CD4+ T cells from blood, cultured in vitro, taken before SARS-CoV-2 vaccination.

CDR3 region: CASSPRRASNQPQHF. In nucleotides, the CDR3 is TGTGCCAGCAGTCCCAGACGGGCTAGCAATCAGCCCCAGCATTTT. V usage is TRBV28 and J usage is TRBJ1-5; no clear D gene. This CDR3 has 15 amino acids. Trimming took 5 bases from V and 0 from J, leaving 11 bases between them. Germline CDR1 and CDR2: MDHEN and SYDVKM.